This T cell receptor beta chain was captured in a study of Tregs in tolerant kidney transplant recipients. Of note for this clone: The antigen is not known.

Thawed PBMCs were FACS-sorted into unstimulated CD4+CD25+CD127- regulatory T cells, CD4+CD25- non-regulatory cells, CD4 and CD8 cells. The protocol was immunoSEQ multiplex PCR, while the TCRdb copy is restricted to in-frame clones and leaves out a portion. Here the sample spans 110,000 or so clones, around 94% being singletons. Study conclusions and caveats: Findings come from small patient numbers and require larger validation.

The CDR3 extends over 13 amino acids. V shed 5 bases and J shed 1 base, with 9 bases lying between them. The germline gives CDR1 SGHRS, CDR2 YFSETQ. The origin of this receptor is a human donor in good health. The sample consisted of CD4+ T cells from blood. The chain recombines TRBV5-1 with TRBJ1-1; D is perhaps TRBD1 (6 bases). The CDR3 DNA reads as TGCGCCAGCAGACAACAGGGGAACACTGAAGCTTTCTTT. It specifies CASRQQGNTEAFF.